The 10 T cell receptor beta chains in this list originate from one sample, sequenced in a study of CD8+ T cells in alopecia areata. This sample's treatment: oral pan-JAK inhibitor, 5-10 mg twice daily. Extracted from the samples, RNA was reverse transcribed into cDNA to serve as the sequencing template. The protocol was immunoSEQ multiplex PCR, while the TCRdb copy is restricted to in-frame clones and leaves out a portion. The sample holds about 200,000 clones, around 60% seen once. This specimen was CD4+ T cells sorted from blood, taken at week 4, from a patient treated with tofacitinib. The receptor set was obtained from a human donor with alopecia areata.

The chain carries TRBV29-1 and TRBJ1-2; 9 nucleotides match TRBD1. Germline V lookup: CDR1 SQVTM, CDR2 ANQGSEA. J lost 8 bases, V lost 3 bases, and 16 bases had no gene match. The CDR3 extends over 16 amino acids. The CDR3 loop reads CSVETTNTGGAGGYTF. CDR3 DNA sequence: TGCAGCGTTGAGACTACTAATACAGGGGGCGCCGGGGGCTACACCTTC.

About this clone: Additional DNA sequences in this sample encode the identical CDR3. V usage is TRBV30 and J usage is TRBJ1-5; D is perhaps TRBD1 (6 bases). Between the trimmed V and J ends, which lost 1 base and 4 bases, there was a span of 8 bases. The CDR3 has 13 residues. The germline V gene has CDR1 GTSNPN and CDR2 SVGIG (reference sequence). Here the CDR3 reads CAWSARGNQPQHF. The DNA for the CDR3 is TGTGCCTGGAGTGCCAGGGGAAATCAGCCCCAGCATTTT. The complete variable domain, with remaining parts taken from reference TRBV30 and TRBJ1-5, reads SQTIHQWPATLVQPVGSPLSLECTVEGTSNPNLYWYRQAAGRGLQLLFYSVGIGQISSEVPQNLSASRPQDRQFILSSKKLLLSDSGFYLCAWSARGNQPQHFGDGTRLSIL.

The chain's CDR3 is CASSRQDYNEQFF. The CDR3 nucleotides read TGTGCCAGCAGCCGTCAGGACTACAATGAGCAGTTCTTC. The rearrangement joins TRBV14 to TRBJ2-1; D uncertain. V lost 4 bases and J lost 3, with 7 bases in between. From germline, CDR1 is SGHDN and CDR2 FVKESK. This CDR3 contains 13 residues.

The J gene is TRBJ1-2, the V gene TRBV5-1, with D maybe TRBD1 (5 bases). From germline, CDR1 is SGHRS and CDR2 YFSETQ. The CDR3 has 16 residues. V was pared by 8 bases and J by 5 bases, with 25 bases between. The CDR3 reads CASGRTPGTEDYGYTF. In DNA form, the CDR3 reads TGCGCCAGTGGGAGAACTCCCGGGACCGAAGATTATGGCTACACCTTC.

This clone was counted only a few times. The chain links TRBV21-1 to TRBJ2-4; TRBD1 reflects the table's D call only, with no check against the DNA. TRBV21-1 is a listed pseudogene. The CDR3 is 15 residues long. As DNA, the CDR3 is TGTGCCAGCGGTCGGACAAAACTAGCCAAAAACATTCAGTACTTC. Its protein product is CASGRTKLAKNIQYF.

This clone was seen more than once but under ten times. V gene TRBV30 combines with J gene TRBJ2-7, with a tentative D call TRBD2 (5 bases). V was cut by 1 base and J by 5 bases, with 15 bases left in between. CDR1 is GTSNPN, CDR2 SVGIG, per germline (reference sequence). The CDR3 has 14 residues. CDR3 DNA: TGTGCCTGGAGTGCACCGGGATCTTTGCACGAGCAGTACTTC. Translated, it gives CAWSAPGSLHEQYF. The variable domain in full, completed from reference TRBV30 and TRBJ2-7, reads SQTIHQWPATLVQPVGSPLSLECTVEGTSNPNLYWYRQAAGRGLQLLFYSVGIGQISSEVPQNLSASRPQDRQFILSSKKLLLSDSGFYLCAWSAPGSLHEQYFGPGTRLTVT.

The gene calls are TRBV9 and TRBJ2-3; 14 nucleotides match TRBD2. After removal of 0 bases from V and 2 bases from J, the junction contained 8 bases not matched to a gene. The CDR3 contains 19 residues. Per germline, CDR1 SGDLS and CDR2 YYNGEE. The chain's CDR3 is CASSVALRTSGGTTDTQYF. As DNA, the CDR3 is TGTGCCAGCAGCGTAGCTCTTCGGACTAGCGGGGGGACCACAGATACGCAGTATTTT.

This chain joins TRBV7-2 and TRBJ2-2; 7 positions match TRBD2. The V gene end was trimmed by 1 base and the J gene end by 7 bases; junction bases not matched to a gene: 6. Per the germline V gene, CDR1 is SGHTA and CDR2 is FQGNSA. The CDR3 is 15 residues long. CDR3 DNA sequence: TGTGCCAGCAGCTTAGTCGGACTAGTGGGCGGGGAGCTGTTTTTT. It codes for CASSLVGLVGGELFF.

CDR3 in DNA: TGTGCCAGCAGCCCGGGACTAGCGGTTTACGAGCAGTACTTC. Encoded protein: CASSPGLAVYEQYF. The chain combines TRBV5-4 with TRBJ2-7, with 11 bases aligning to TRBD2. The trim removed 4 bases at V and 4 bases at J, leaving 4 bases unmatched. CDR1 and CDR2 (germline): SGHNT, YYREEE (reference sequence). The CDR3 extends over 14 amino acids.

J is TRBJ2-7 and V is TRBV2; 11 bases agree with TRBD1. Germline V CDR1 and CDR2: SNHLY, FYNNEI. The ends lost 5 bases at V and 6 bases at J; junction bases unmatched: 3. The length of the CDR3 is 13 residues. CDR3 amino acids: CASSRTGGAEQYF. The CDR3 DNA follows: TGTGCCAGCAGTCGGACAGGGGGCGCCGAGCAGTACTTC.